The clone carrying this T cell receptor beta chain appeared once. This sample is drawn from a study of blood T cell repertoires in COVID-19. Study in general: The United States, Italy and Spain were the sources of the acute and convalescent COVID-19 samples.

Germline V gives CDR1 KGHDR, CDR2 SFDVKD. This CDR3 region has 14 residues. V lost 9 bases to trimming and J lost 2 bases, with 15 bases between them. As handled by the study authors: Nucleated cell counts were estimated from reference gene primer amplification. Here immunoSEQ multiplex PCR was the method, and the copy in TCRdb shows in-frame clones only, minus some. The V and J calls and clone size were taken over from that table, and D and trimming were inferred from the DNA. The data show 3,600 or so clones, roughly 70% seen once. This chain connects TRBV24-1 to TRBJ1-2, with a weak D call TRBD1 (6 bases). The source of this sequence is a man between 65 and 85 years old with active COVID-19. The sequenced sample was peripheral blood. This CDR3 is CATQGNRVNYGYTF. DNA of the CDR3: TGTGCCACCCAGGGCAACAGGGTCAACTATGGCTACACCTTC.